This record concerns one T cell receptor (beta chain) sequence. Its antigen is undetermined. Obtained as resections during corrective heart surgery, the thymus tissue was then studied. This record comes from a study of human thymus T cells. Study-wide results and limits: Related research found strongly overlapping thymic repertoires in unrelated individuals.

The assay was immunoSEQ multiplex PCR, and TCRdb's table has in-frame clones only and misses some. The table includes some 120,000 clones, around 96% detected once. Sequenced: thymus tissue. The TCR sequence derives from a boy under two years old with a congenital heart defect but otherwise immunologically healthy.

The CDR3 region is CASRAQASSGANVLTF. The CDR3 DNA follows: TGTGCCAGCAGGGCCCAGGCGTCATCTGGGGCCAACGTCCTGACTTTC. The V gene is TRBV27, the J gene TRBJ2-6; D is uncertain. CDR3 length: 16 residues. The V end was cut by 6 bases, the J end by 1 base, with 13 bases between. Germline V gene sequence: CDR1 MNHEY, CDR2 SMNVEV (reference sequence).